The entry below describes one T cell receptor beta chain. The sample contains more than one DNA sequence encoding this CDR3. This sample is part of a study of technical replicates of blood from a handful of donors. Profiled with immunoSEQ multiplex PCR; TCRdb holds only in-frame clones, not every one. Among around 73,000 clones listed, more than 90% were seen once. Germline values: CDR1 LNHDA, CDR2 SQIVND (reference sequence). This CDR3 has 15 residues. V lost 2 bases to trimming and J lost 4 bases; unmatched junction nucleotides: 3. The chain couples TRBV19 to TRBJ1-5; 9 bases align to TRBD1. This receptor was obtained from a human donor in good health. Some clones in this sample may be carry-over from other donors' samples. Sequences were obtained from PBMCs. CDR3 sequence reads: CASSIRGQGNQPQHF. The CDR3 DNA sequence: TGTGCCAGTAGTATAAGGGGACAGGGTAATCAGCCCCAGCATTTT.